These T cell receptor beta chains were read from a single sample in a study of T cell responses to AZD1222 COVID-19 vaccine. Some clones are missing from TCRdb's copy, which holds only in-frame ones; the method was immunoSEQ multiplex PCR. Of over 95,000 clones listed, roughly 87% are singletons. The sequencing used peripheral blood, collected on day 0 of AZD1222 vaccination. The receptors derive from an adult in good health. Both conserved end residues are part of each CDR3.

J gene	V gene	CDR3 protein
TRBJ1-5	TRBV7-2	CASSLGGRETQPQHF
TRBJ1-2	TRBV5-6	CASSSRRLTGLDLYGYTF
TRBJ1-3	TRBV10-3	CAIGWGTGNTIYF
TRBJ2-5	TRBV7-3	CASSRDRQETQYF
TRBJ2-2	TRBV5-1	CASSLAGTGIPGELFF
TRBJ2-3	TRBV11-3	CASSLGPGGDTQYF
TRBJ1-1	TRBV6-6	CTIGHEAFF
TRBJ2-1	TRBV7-2	CASSLGEASAWAYNEQFF
TRBJ1-3	TRBV7-6	CASSGGPGSGNTIYF
TRBJ1-2	TRBV6-5	CASTPGNYGYTF
TRBJ1-2	TRBV29-1	CSVRDRVDYGYTF
TRBJ2-7	TRBV6-5	CASSYSHDGSYEQYF
TRBJ2-1	TRBV2	CASPRAANEQFF
TRBJ1-3	TRBV4-2	CASSQEEVAGGGKISSGNTIYF
TRBJ1-4	TRBV7-6	CASSLGGREAEKLFF
TRBJ1-6	TRBV11-2	CASSSAGTVNSPLHF
TRBJ1-2	TRBV7-2	CASSTTGGTNYGYTF
TRBJ1-6	TRBV2	CASSPERRDSPLHF
TRBJ1-2	TRBV15	CATSGSAFGVTNYGYTF
TRBJ2-2	TRBV7-3	CASSLRNPPGELFF
TRBJ1-4	TRBV19	CASSISHLGEKLFF
TRBJ1-4	TRBV10-3	CAISDPTSSTNEKLFF
TRBJ2-3	TRBV7-3	CASSFGYGQHNTDTQYF
TRBJ2-1	TRBV13	CASILNSPGGEQFF
TRBJ1-2	TRBV7-8	CASSVTGQFGYTF
TRBJ1-1	TRBV18	CASSPLRDTEAFF
TRBJ1-2	TRBV19	CATRYNYGYTF
TRBJ1-1	TRBV10-3	CAVTPQRKGDNTEAFF
TRBJ1-2	TRBV29-1	CSVGEGTAGGYTF
TRBJ1-5	TRBV27	CASSPGRQPQHF
TRBJ1-2	TRBV10-3	CAISGAPGDGYTF
TRBJ2-2	TRBV21-1	CASKGTSGNMGELFF
TRBJ2-6	TRBV4-2	CASSHTDRGGSGANVLTF
TRBJ2-1	TRBV7-3	CASSSAGTRVYNEQFF
TRBJ2-1	TRBV4-3	CASGQGAGYEQFF
TRBJ1-5	TRBV6-5	CASNIFGNQPQHF
TRBJ2-3	TRBV7-8	CASTSLNLSRKIRDTQYF
TRBJ2-3	TRBV7-3	CASSLTGRFRGTDTQYF
TRBJ1-4	TRBV27	CASRTGTGNEKLFF
TRBJ2-3	TRBV7-2	CASSLIAGPSTDTQYF
TRBJ1-5	TRBV6-4	CASSASDNQPQHF